The next 15 T cell receptor beta chains were all read from a single sample in a study of blood T cell repertoires in COVID-19. Sequenced by immunoSEQ multiplex PCR; TCRdb stores in-frame clones only, minus some. The table has some 270,000 clones, 75% to 90% seen once. The sample was peripheral blood. The receptor source for this set is a middle-aged woman who had recovered from COVID-19.

The chain is built from TRBV5-1 and TRBJ2-3; TRBD2 is a possible D gene (6 bases). The CDR3 sequence is 15 residues long. CDR1 SGHRS and CDR2 YFSETQ come from the germline V gene. The V end lost 4 bases, the J end lost 2 bases, and 14 bases lay between the germline ends. The CDR3: CASSRDLPATDTQYF. The CDR3, as DNA: TGCGCCAGCAGCCGGGACTTACCAGCCACAGATACGCAGTATTTT.

The CDR3 loop is CASRADAGGETQYF. The CDR3 region has the DNA TGTGCCAGCAGAGCGGACGCGGGGGGAGAGACCCAGTACTTC. The rearrangement uses TRBV5-4 and TRBJ2-5; 8 bases are a match to TRBD2. Germline V gene sequence: CDR1 SGHNT, CDR2 YYREEE (reference sequence). This CDR3 region has 14 residues. Trimming at V came to 5 bases and at J to 4 bases, leaving 7 bases not matched to a gene. Variable domain in full (rest from reference TRBV5-4 and TRBJ2-5): ETGVTQSPTHLIKTRGQQVTLRCSSQSGHNTVSWYQQALGQGPQFIFQYYREEENGRGNFPPRFSGLQFPNYSSELNVNALELDDSALYLCASRADAGGETQYFGPGTRLLVL.

This rearrangement joins TRBV6-2 or TRBV6-3 to TRBJ2-3; 7 positions match TRBD2. The germline V gene has CDR1 MNHEY and CDR2 SVGEGT. V was pared by 6 bases and J by 0 bases, with 12 bases of the junction left unmatched. The CDR3 contains 17 residues. DNA of the CDR3: TGTGCCAGCAGCGGGCGTGGGCGGGGGATCAGCACAGATACGCAGTATTTT. Amino acids: CASSGRGRGISTDTQYF.

V usage is TRBV9 and J usage is TRBJ2-5; perhaps TRBD2 as D (5 bases). CDR1 is SGDLS and CDR2 is YYNGEE in the germline V gene. The CDR3 has 14 amino acids. Trimming left V 3 bases short and J 1 base short, with 10 bases between. The CDR3 sequence: CASSADLSQETQYF. The CDR3 DNA reads TGTGCCAGCAGCGCGGACTTAAGCCAAGAGACCCAGTACTTC.

A single count supports this clone. The chain uses TRBV5-4 and TRBJ2-5, with D tentatively TRBD2 (5 bases). Germline CDR1 and CDR2: SGHNT and YYREEE (reference sequence). This CDR3 is built from 15 residues. Trimming pared 0 bases from V and 4 bases from J, leaving 13 bases between. The CDR3 nucleotides read TGTGCCAGCAGCTTGGAGGCGCTAGCCCTAGAGACCCAGTACTTC. Amino acid sequence: CASSLEALALETQYF.

Details on this clone: The sample carries other DNA sequences with the same CDR3. CDR3 amino acids: CASRGTGANYGYTF. The CDR3, as DNA: TGTGCCAGCAGGGGGACAGGGGCCAACTATGGCTACACCTTC. The V call is TRBV6-5, the J call TRBJ1-2; 10 nucleotides agree with TRBD1. Trimming took 6 bases from V and 2 from J; bases not matched to a gene: 3. Germline CDR1 is MNHEY and CDR2 is SVGAGI. This CDR3 spans 14 amino acids.

The V call is TRBV15, the J call TRBJ1-4; D is possibly TRBD1 (5 bases). This CDR3 is 14 amino acids long. Germline CDR1 reads LNHNV; CDR2 reads YYDKDF (reference sequence). V was pared by 4 bases and J by 8 bases, with 14 bases between. The CDR3 reads CATSKGDWVEKLFF. CDR3 in DNA: TGTGCCACCAGCAAAGGGGATTGGGTCGAAAAACTGTTTTTT.

The chain links TRBV19 to TRBJ2-1, with D possibly TRBD2 on 6 matching bases. The CDR3 consists of 14 residues. V was shortened by 5 bases and J by 6 bases, with 14 bases between the two germline ends. Germline CDR1 is LNHDA and CDR2 is SQIVND (reference sequence). The CDR3 here is CASSLGTPLNEQFF. CDR3 bases: TGTGCCAGTAGTCTGGGGACTCCGCTCAATGAGCAGTTCTTC.

This chain connects TRBV4-1 to TRBJ1-4; 7 positions agree with TRBD1. CDR3 length: 13 amino acids. Germline V gives CDR1 MGHRA, CDR2 YSYEKL. V gave up 2 bases and J gave up 8 bases; unmatched junction bases: 2. This CDR3 is CASSQIQGEKLFF. The CDR3 nucleotides are TGCGCCAGCAGCCAAATACAGGGGGAAAAACTGTTTTTT.

The gene calls are TRBV10-3 and TRBJ1-5; 8 positions match TRBD1. Trimming took 1 base from V and 4 from J; bases not matched to a gene: 0. The germline CDR1 and CDR2 sequences are ENHRY and SYGVKD. This CDR3 has 14 residues. CDR3 coding DNA: TGTGCCATCAGTGAGTGGACAGGGAATCAGCCCCAGCATTTT. Translation gives CAISEWTGNQPQHF.

V gene TRBV27 combines with J gene TRBJ2-6, with 7 bases that match TRBD1. This CDR3 contains 15 residues. Per the germline V gene, CDR1 is MNHEY and CDR2 is SMNVEV (reference sequence). V lost 5 bases and J lost 4; bases outside the gene matches: 5. The CDR3 region is CASSPQGVGANVLTF. CDR3 DNA sequence: TGTGCCAGCAGTCCCCAGGGGGTCGGGGCCAACGTCCTGACTTTC.

The rearrangement links TRBV7-8 to TRBJ2-5; D is undetermined. V dropped 5 bases and J dropped 5 bases, with 15 bases sitting between them. CDR1 and CDR2 from the germline V gene are SGHVS and FQNEAQ. The CDR3 has 14 residues. In DNA, the CDR3 is TGTGCCAGCAGCCCCCGAGGTGGTGGGGAGACCCAGTACTTC. Its protein is CASSPRGGGETQYF.

The rearrangement uses TRBV7-2 and TRBJ2-2, with D possibly matching TRBD1 (6 bases). Germline loops: CDR1 SGHTA, CDR2 FQGNSA. This CDR3 has 14 residues. Deletions cut 1 base from V and 5 bases from J, with 8 bases between. CDR3 loop: CASSLDRATGELFF. CDR3 DNA: TGTGCCAGCAGCTTAGACAGGGCGACCGGGGAGCTGTTTTTT.

The rearrangement uses TRBV29-1 and TRBJ1-1; a possible D gene is TRBD1 (6 bases). Deletions cut 6 bases from V and 7 bases from J, with 12 bases between. CDR3 length: 11 residues. Germline V CDR1 and CDR2: SQVTM, ANQGSEA. This CDR3 is CSVGEQGEAFF. The CDR3 nucleotides read TGCAGCGTCGGGGAACAGGGTGAAGCTTTCTTT.

This chain links TRBV4-2 with TRBJ2-7; 7 bases are shared with TRBD2. The CDR3 sequence is 16 residues long. Germline-derived CDR1 and CDR2 are LGHNA and YNFKEQ. V trimming: 1 base; J trimming: 2 bases; junction bases outside the gene matches: 8. The CDR3 DNA is TGTGCCAGCAGCCAAGGGGCCCGGACTAGAACCTACGAGCAGTACTTC. It encodes CASSQGARTRTYEQYF.